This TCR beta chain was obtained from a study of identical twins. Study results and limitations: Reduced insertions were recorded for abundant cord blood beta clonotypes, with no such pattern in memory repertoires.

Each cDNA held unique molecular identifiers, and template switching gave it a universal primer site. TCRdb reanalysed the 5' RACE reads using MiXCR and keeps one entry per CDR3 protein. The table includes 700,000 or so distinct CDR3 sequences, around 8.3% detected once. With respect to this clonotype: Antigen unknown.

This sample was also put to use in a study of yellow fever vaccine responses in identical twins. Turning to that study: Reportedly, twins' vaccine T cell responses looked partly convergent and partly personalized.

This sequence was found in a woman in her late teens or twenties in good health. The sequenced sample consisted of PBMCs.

The CDR3 spells CASSGGSQETQYF. The CDR3 DNA sequence: TGTGCCAGCTCGGGGGGGAGCCAAGAGACCCAGTACTTC. V and J are TRBV18 and TRBJ2-5, with 7 bases lining up with TRBD2. This CDR3 contains 13 residues. Looked up from germline, CDR1 is KGHSH and CDR2 is LQKENI. The J segment lost 1 base and the V segment lost 6 bases, leaving 2 bases of the junction unmatched.